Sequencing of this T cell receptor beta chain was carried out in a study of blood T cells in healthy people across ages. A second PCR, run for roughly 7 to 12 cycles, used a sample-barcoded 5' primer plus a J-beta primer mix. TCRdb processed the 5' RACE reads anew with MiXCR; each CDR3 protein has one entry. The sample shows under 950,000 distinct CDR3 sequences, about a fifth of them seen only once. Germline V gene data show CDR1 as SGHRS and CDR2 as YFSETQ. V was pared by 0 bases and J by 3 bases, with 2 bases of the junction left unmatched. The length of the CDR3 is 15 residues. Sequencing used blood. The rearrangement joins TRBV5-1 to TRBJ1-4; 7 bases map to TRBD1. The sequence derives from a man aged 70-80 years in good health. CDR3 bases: TGCGCCAGCAGCTTGGGACAGGGATCTAATGAAAAACTGTTTTTT. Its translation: CASSLGQGSNEKLFF.